Presented here are 2 T cell receptor beta chains from one specimen sequenced in a study of blood T cell repertoires in COVID-19. The assay was immunoSEQ multiplex PCR, and TCRdb's table has in-frame clones only and misses some. The table shows approximately 240,000 clones, with over 75% occurring only once. The sequenced material came from peripheral blood. Receptors were obtained from a woman between 40 and 55 years old who had recovered from COVID-19.

The chain combines TRBV25-1 with TRBJ1-1; TRBD1 matches 7 bases. The V and J ends lost 5 bases and 5 bases, in that order; junction bases with no gene match: 11. The CDR3 is 15 residues long. The V gene's germline CDR1 is MGHDK and CDR2 SYGVNS. The CDR3 here is CASSRGTGVVTEAFF. The CDR3 coding sequence is TGTGCCAGCAGTCGAGGAACAGGGGTCGTGACTGAAGCTTTCTTT.

V gene TRBV9 combines with J gene TRBJ1-4; D is unclear. Germline CDR1 reads SGDLS; CDR2 reads YYNGEE. This CDR3 has 14 amino acids. V lost 4 bases to trimming and J lost 2 bases, with 9 bases between them. The CDR3 bases are TGTGCCAGCAGCATGGGAGGGACTAATGAAAAACTGTTTTTT. Its protein is CASSMGGTNEKLFF.